A selection of T cell receptor beta chains follows, all from one sample in a study of blood T cell repertoires in COVID-19. Clones were read by immunoSEQ multiplex PCR, and TCRdb kept only the in-frame ones, dropping some. The sample lists 200,000 to 250,000 clones, roughly 90% occurring once. Sequenced sample: peripheral blood. These receptors were taken from a man aged 45-60 years with COVID-19, enrolled during active disease. Each CDR3 is given with its conserved first and last residue. Fields, in order: V gene, J gene, clone size, CDR3 protein. Only some rows state a clone size, as once, few, many or a class for expanded clones.

v_gene: TRBV5-1; j_gene: TRBJ1-4; abundance: .; CDR3aa: CASSLGHQGEKLFF
v_gene: TRBV25-1; j_gene: TRBJ2-3; abundance: .; CDR3aa: CASRETGSDTQYF
v_gene: TRBV14; j_gene: TRBJ1-2; abundance: .; CDR3aa: CASSQERRNYGYTF
v_gene: TRBV18; j_gene: TRBJ2-1; abundance: .; CDR3aa: CASSAPGQTYYNEQFF
v_gene: TRBV3-1/TRBV3-2; j_gene: TRBJ1-1; abundance: .; CDR3aa: CASSQGGEAEAFF
v_gene: TRBV4-1; j_gene: TRBJ1-2; abundance: .; CDR3aa: CASSQGTGGRANYGYTF
v_gene: TRBV2; j_gene: TRBJ2-5; abundance: .; CDR3aa: CASTPSLFGPQETQYF
v_gene: TRBV9; j_gene: TRBJ2-3; abundance: .; CDR3aa: CASSVYPRTNTDTQYF
v_gene: TRBV18; j_gene: TRBJ2-2; abundance: .; CDR3aa: CASSPTGTNTGELFF
v_gene: TRBV6-2/TRBV6-3; j_gene: TRBJ1-2; abundance: once; CDR3aa: CASSTGQTANYGYTF
v_gene: TRBV7-3; j_gene: TRBJ2-2; abundance: .; CDR3aa: CASSLTGGRPGELFF
v_gene: TRBV7-3; j_gene: TRBJ2-1; abundance: .; CDR3aa: CASSQETGYNEQFF
v_gene: TRBV7-9; j_gene: TRBJ2-5; abundance: .; CDR3aa: CASSPTPGGISMETQYF
v_gene: TRBV7-3; j_gene: TRBJ2-3; abundance: .; CDR3aa: CASSLMATSGGPTDTQYF
v_gene: TRBV7-3; j_gene: TRBJ2-3; abundance: few; CDR3aa: CASSRSGGSTDTQYF
v_gene: TRBV5-1; j_gene: TRBJ2-7; abundance: .; CDR3aa: CASSLQGQGNSYEQYF
v_gene: TRBV14; j_gene: TRBJ2-1; abundance: .; CDR3aa: CASSYRGVLYNEQFF
v_gene: TRBV5-1; j_gene: TRBJ1-4; abundance: .; CDR3aa: CASSLAMAGEKLFF
v_gene: TRBV5-4; j_gene: TRBJ1-3; abundance: .; CDR3aa: CASSPKPRQGVTSGNTIYF
v_gene: TRBV5-1; j_gene: TRBJ2-1; abundance: .; CDR3aa: CASSFDSGGSYNEQFF
v_gene: TRBV9; j_gene: TRBJ2-5; abundance: .; CDR3aa: CASSPGTGQEETQYF
v_gene: TRBV30; j_gene: TRBJ1-1; abundance: .; CDR3aa: CAALHGGGSEAFF
v_gene: TRBV18; j_gene: TRBJ1-5; abundance: .; CDR3aa: CASSPIPRLAENSNQPQHF
v_gene: TRBV6-2/TRBV6-3; j_gene: TRBJ2-3; abundance: .; CDR3aa: CASSAYGRGTDTQYF
v_gene: TRBV6-4; j_gene: TRBJ2-1; abundance: few; CDR3aa: CASSDSSDEQFF
v_gene: TRBV10-3; j_gene: TRBJ2-7; abundance: .; CDR3aa: CAISESSGVYEQYF